This TCR beta chain is from a study of T-cell memory formation after mild COVID-19. Study results and limitations: From day 15 to 85, contracting clones were balanced between CD4 and CD8, whereas later expanders leaned toward CD4+.

Germline assignment: CDR1 MNHEY and CDR2 SMNVEV (reference sequence). The CDR3 runs to 14 residues. Trimming cost V 3 bases and J 4 bases; bases outside gene matches: 3. About this clonotype: No antigen is known for it.

MiXCR, applied by TCRdb to the 5' RACE reads, yields one record per CDR3 protein. This sample has 350,000 to 400,000 distinct CDR3 sequences, with approximately 15% found just once. The specimen was PBMCs or a T cell subset sorted from them (not recorded which). This sequence originates from a man between 18 and 29 years old who had mild COVID-19 (a few samples of this study predate the infection). Cell type and time point are not known. The J gene is TRBJ1-5, the V gene TRBV27, with 7 bases that match TRBD1. CDR3 in DNA: TGTGCCAGCAGTTTCAGGGGGGGAAATCAGCCCCAGCATTTT. Its translation is CASSFRGGNQPQHF.